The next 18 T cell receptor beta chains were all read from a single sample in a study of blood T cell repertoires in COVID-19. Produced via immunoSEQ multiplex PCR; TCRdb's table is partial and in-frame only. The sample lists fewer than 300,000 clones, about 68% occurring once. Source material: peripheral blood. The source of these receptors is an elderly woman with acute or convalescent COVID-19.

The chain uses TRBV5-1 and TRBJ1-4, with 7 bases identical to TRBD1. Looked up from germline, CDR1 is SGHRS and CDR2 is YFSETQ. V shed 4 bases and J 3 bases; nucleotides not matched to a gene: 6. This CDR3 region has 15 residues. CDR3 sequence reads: CASSTQGGSNEKLFF. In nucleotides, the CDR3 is TGCGCCAGCAGCACCCAGGGGGGATCTAATGAAAAACTGTTTTTT.

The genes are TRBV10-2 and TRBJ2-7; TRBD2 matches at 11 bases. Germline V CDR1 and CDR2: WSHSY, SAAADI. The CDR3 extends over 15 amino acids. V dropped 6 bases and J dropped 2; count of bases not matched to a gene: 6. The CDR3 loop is CASSTPSGRTYEQYF. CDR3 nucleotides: TGCGCCAGCAGCACCCCTAGCGGGAGGACCTACGAGCAGTACTTC.

CDR3 sequence reads: CASSEEGRARGYTF. DNA for the CDR3: TGTGCCAGCAGTGAAGAGGGCAGGGCACGCGGCTACACCTTC. The chain couples TRBV2 to TRBJ1-2; tentatively, D is TRBD1 (5 bases). The length of the CDR3 is 14 residues. Germline V gene sequence: CDR1 SNHLY, CDR2 FYNNEI. V was pared by 1 base and J by 8 bases, with 14 bases between.

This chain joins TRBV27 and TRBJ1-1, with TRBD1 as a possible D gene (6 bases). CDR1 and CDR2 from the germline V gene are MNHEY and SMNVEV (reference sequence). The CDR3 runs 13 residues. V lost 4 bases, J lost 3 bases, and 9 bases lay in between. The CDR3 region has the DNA TGTGCCAGCAGTTATAAGGGGGACACTGAAGCTTTCTTT. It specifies CASSYKGDTEAFF.

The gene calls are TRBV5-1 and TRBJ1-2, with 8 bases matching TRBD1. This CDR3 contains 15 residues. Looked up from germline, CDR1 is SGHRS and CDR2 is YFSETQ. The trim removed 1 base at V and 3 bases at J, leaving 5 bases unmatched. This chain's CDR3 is CASSLRPGGDYGYTF. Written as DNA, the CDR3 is TGCGCCAGCAGCTTGAGGCCAGGGGGCGACTATGGCTACACCTTC.

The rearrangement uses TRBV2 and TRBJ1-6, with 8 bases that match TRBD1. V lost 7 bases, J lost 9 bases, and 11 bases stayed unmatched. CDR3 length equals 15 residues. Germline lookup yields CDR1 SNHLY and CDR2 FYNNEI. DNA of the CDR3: TGTGCCAGCACCTTTGGGGGACAGGAGGGTTCACCCCTCCACTTT. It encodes CASTFGGQEGSPLHF.

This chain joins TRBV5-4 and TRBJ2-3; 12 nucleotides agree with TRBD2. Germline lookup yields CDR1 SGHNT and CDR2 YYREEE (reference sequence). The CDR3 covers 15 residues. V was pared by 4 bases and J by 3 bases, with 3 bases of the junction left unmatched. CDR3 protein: CASSPGTSGTDTQYF. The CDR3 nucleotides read TGTGCCAGCAGCCCAGGGACTAGCGGGACAGATACGCAGTATTTT.

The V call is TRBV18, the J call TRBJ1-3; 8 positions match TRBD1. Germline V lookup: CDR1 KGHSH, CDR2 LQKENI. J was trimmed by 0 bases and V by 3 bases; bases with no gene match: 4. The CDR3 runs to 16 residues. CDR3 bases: TGTGCCAGCTCACCCCAGGGGGCCATCTCTGGAAACACCATATATTTT. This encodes CASSPQGAISGNTIYF.

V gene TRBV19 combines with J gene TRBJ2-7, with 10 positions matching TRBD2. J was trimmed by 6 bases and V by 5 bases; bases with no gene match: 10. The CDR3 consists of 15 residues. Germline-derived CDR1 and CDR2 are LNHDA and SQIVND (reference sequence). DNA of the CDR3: TGTGCCAGTAGTTCCCCTAGCGGGAGCTCCGCCGAGCAGTACTTC. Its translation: CASSSPSGSSAEQYF.

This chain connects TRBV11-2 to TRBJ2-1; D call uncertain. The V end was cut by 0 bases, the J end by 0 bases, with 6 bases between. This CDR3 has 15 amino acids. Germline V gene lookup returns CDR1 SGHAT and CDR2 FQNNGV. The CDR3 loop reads CASSLDMSSYNEQFF. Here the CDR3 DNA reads TGTGCCAGCAGCTTAGATATGAGCTCCTACAATGAGCAGTTCTTC.

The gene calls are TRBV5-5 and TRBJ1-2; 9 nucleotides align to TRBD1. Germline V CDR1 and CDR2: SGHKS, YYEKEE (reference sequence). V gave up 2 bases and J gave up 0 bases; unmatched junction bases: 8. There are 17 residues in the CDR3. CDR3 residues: CASSFSGQGLANYGYTF. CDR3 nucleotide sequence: TGTGCCAGCAGCTTTTCTGGACAGGGGCTAGCTAACTATGGCTACACCTTC.

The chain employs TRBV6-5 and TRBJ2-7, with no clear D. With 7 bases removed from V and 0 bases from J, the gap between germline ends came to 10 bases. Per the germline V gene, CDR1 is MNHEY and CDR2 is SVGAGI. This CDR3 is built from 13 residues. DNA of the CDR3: TGTGCCAGCACCCCCCCGGGCTCCTACGAGCAGTACTTC. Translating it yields CASTPPGSYEQYF.

This CDR3 is CASSRTASGTSMDEQFF. In DNA, the CDR3 is TGTGCCAGCAGCCGTACTGCTAGCGGGACGTCAATGGATGAGCAGTTCTTC. The genes are TRBV4-2 and TRBJ2-1; 9 nucleotides agree with TRBD2. The CDR3 spans 17 residues. Losses at the gene ends were 4 bases for V and 8 bases for J; bases not matched to a gene: 15. From germline, CDR1 is LGHNA and CDR2 YNFKEQ.

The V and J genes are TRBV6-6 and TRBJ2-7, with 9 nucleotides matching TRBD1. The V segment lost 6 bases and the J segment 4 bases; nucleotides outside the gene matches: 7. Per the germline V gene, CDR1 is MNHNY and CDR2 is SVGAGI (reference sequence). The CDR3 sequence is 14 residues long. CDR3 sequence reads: CASRGTGRPYEQYF. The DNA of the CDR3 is TGTGCCAGCAGAGGGACAGGGAGGCCGTACGAGCAGTACTTC.

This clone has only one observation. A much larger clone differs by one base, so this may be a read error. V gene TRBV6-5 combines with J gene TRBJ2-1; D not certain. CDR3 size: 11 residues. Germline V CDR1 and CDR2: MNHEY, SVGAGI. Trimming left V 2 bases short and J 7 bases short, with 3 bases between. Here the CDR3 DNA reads TGTGCCAGCAGTTACCGGAATGAGCAGTTCTTC. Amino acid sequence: CASSYRNEQFF.

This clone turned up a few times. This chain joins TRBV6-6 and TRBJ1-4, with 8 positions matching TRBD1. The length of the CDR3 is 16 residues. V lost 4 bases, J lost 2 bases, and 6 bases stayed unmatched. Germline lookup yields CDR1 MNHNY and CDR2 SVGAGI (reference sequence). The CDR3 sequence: CASSSGRGLTNEKLFF. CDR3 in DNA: TGTGCCAGCAGTTCCGGCAGGGGGCTGACTAATGAAAAACTGTTTTTT.

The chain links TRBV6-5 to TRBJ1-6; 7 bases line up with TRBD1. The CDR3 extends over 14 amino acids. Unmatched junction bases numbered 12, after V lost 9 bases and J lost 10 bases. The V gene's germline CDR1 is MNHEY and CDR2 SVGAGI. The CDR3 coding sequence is TGTGCCAGTGCCGACAGGGAGACCCTATCACCCCTCCACTTT. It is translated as CASADRETLSPLHF.

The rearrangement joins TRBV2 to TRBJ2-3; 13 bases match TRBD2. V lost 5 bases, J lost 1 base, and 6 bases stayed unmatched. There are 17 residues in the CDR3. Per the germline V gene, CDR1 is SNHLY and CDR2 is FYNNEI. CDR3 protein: CASSHGTSGDRTDTQYF. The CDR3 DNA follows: TGTGCCAGCAGTCATGGGACTAGCGGGGATCGCACAGATACGCAGTATTTT.